The rows below give T cell receptor beta chains drawn from one sample of a study of blood T cell repertoires in COVID-19. TCRdb's table, derived via immunoSEQ multiplex PCR, lists solely in-frame clones and lacks some. The repertoire holds approximately 210,000 clones, 89% seen once, with about 4.8% in the top ten. The sequencing input was peripheral blood. Receptors were obtained from a woman in her thirties or forties with acute or convalescent COVID-19. CDR3s include the opening cysteine and the closing phenylalanine or tryptophan. A D gene is named only where the DNA matches it firmly. Clone size appears in some rows only: once, few, many, or a class for an expanded clone.

d_call	v_call	j_call	clone_size	cdr3_nt	cdr3_aa
.	TRBV23-1	TRBJ1-1	.	TGCGCCAGCAGTCAACGCGGCGGGGGTGGGGCCCAACGAAACATGAACACTGAAGCTTTCTTT	CASSQRGGGGAQRNMNTEAFF
.	TRBV3-1/TRBV3-2	TRBJ1-1	.	TGTGCCAGCAGCCGAAGTGGAAAGCCTTCGGGGGAAGCTTTCTTT	CASSRSGKPSGEAFF
.	TRBV6-1	TRBJ1-6	.	TGTGCCAGCAGTGAAAACAGGGACTCACCCCTCCACTTT	CASSENRDSPLHF
TRBD1	TRBV2	TRBJ1-3	.	TGTGCCAGCAGTGGACAGGGCTTCGTTAACACCATATATTTT	CASSGQGFVNTIYF
TRBD1	TRBV5-1	TRBJ2-1	.	TGCGCCAGCAGCTCAGAAGGACAGGGGTCGGATGAGCAGTTCTTC	CASSSEGQGSDEQFF
.	TRBV11-3	TRBJ2-2	.	TGTGCCAGCAGCCTGAACGGCGAGCGCGGGGAGCTGTTTTTT	CASSLNGERGELFF
.	TRBV30	TRBJ1-5	.	TGTGCCTGGAGTGATGGACAGCCTAGCCAGCCCCAGCATTTT	CAWSDGQPSQPQHF
.	TRBV30	TRBJ1-6	.	TGTGCCTGGAGTGTACGACCCGAGGAATCACCCCTCCACTTT	CAWSVRPEESPLHF
.	TRBV28	TRBJ1-5	once	TGTGCCAGCAGTTTTTACGGGGAGAATCAGCCCCAGCATTTT	CASSFYGENQPQHF
.	TRBV6-1	TRBJ2-3	.	TGTGCCAGCAGTGATCAGGCCTTGATCACAGATACGCAGTATTTT	CASSDQALITDTQYF
TRBD1	TRBV15	TRBJ2-2	.	TGTGCCACCAGCAGAGATTTAGGGACAGGGTCTGTCACCGGGGAGCTGTTTTTT	CATSRDLGTGSVTGELFF
TRBD2	TRBV7-6	TRBJ2-3	.	TGTGCCAGCAGCCAACCGGGACTAGCGGGGGGGTATACAGATACGCAGTATTTT	CASSQPGLAGGYTDTQYF
.	TRBV28	TRBJ1-2	.	TGTGCCAGCAGAACGTCGGGGGTATGGGGCTACACCTTC	CASRTSGVWGYTF
.	TRBV15	TRBJ2-5	once	TGTGCCACCAGCGGGGGGGCCCGCCTTGGCGAGACCCAGTACTTC	CATSGGARLGETQYF
.	TRBV9	TRBJ1-3	.	TGTGCCAGCAGCAGGGGAAGCTCTGGAAACACCATATATTTT	CASSRGSSGNTIYF
.	TRBV7-3	TRBJ1-2	.	TGTGCCAGCAGCGTCGGGCAGGGCTATGGCTACACCTTC	CASSVGQGYGYTF
TRBD2	TRBV9	TRBJ2-1	.	TGTGCCAGCCGACCGGGGGTAGCGGGGGGATTGCAGTTCTTC	CASRPGVAGGLQFF
.	TRBV5-6	TRBJ2-4	.	TGTGCCAGCAGCCCCCTCGTTCGGGGGGCGCGAGCCAAAAACATTCAGTACTTC	CASSPLVRGARAKNIQYF
.	TRBV24-1	TRBJ2-4	.	TGTGCCACCAGTGATTTGCGAACAGGGTTGAACATTCAGTACTTC	CATSDLRTGLNIQYF
.	TRBV7-2	TRBJ1-1	.	TGTGCCAGCAGTCCCTCAGGGAGGCGCGCAGCCAACACTGAAGCTTTCTTT	CASSPSGRRAANTEAFF
TRBD1	TRBV28	TRBJ1-2	.	TGTGCCAGCAGTTTAATGGGACAGGGTTTAAGGGGCTACACCTTC	CASSLMGQGLRGYTF
.	TRBV29-1	TRBJ2-2	.	TGCAGCGTCTTACAGGGCACCGGGGAGCTGTTTTTT	CSVLQGTGELFF
TRBD2	TRBV2	TRBJ2-3	.	TGTGCCAGCAGTTTCCTAGCGGACACAGATACGCAGTATTTT	CASSFLADTDTQYF
TRBD1	TRBV24-1	TRBJ2-2	few	TGTGCCACCAGTGATGGGGACAGGGACACCGGGGAGCTGTTTTTT	CATSDGDRDTGELFF
.	TRBV5-4	TRBJ1-5	many	TGTGCCAGCAGCTTGTGGGGCGAGCAGCCCCAGCATTTT	CASSLWGEQPQHF
TRBD1	TRBV4-1	TRBJ1-1	.	TGCGCCAGCAGCCAGCAGGGGGCGATCACTGAAGCTTTCTTT	CASSQQGAITEAFF
.	TRBV6-6	TRBJ2-5	.	TGTGCCAGCGGGAGCGGACAAGAGACCCAGTACTTC	CASGSGQETQYF
TRBD1	TRBV3-1/TRBV3-2	TRBJ1-2	.	TGTGCCAGCAGCCCCGGACAGGGGCGGCTTGGCTACACCTTC	CASSPGQGRLGYTF
TRBD2	TRBV7-8	TRBJ2-3	.	TGTGCCAGCAGCTTTGCTGGCGGGAGGGGGGGCCCAGATACGCAGTATTTT	CASSFAGGRGGPDTQYF
.	TRBV7-8	TRBJ1-1	.	TGTGCCAGCAGCTCCAGGGGCATGAACACTGAAGCTTTCTTT	CASSSRGMNTEAFF
.	TRBV9	TRBJ1-1	.	TGTGCCAGCAGCGTAGGGGGGCGTGGGGCTGAAGCTTTCTTT	CASSVGGRGAEAFF
.	TRBV7-6	TRBJ2-5	.	TGTGCCAGCAGCCCTATGTACAGGGAGGGCCAAGAGACCCAGTACTTC	CASSPMYREGQETQYF
TRBD2	TRBV6-4	TRBJ2-1	.	TGTGCCAGCAAGACTAGCGGGGGAGCGAATGAGCAGTTCTTC	CASKTSGGANEQFF
.	TRBV29-1	TRBJ1-1	.	TGCAGCGTTCACACCCAGGGGAAGGCGAACACTGAAGCTTTCTTT	CSVHTQGKANTEAFF
TRBD1	TRBV7-9	TRBJ1-2	once	TGTGCCAGCAGCTTAGTAACAGGGGGCAATGGCTACACCTTC	CASSLVTGGNGYTF
.	TRBV6-1	TRBJ1-4	.	TGTGCCAGCAGTGAGTACAGGTTTCCAACTAATGAAAAACTGTTTTTT	CASSEYRFPTNEKLFF
TRBD1	TRBV19	TRBJ1-4	.	TGTGCCAGTAGTTCCTTAGGGGGAGACAGGGTGACAACTAATGAAAAACTGTTTTTT	CASSSLGGDRVTTNEKLFF
TRBD2	TRBV6-2/TRBV6-3	TRBJ2-1	.	TGTGCCAGCAGTTCCCTGGGACTAGCGGGGGGTCTTCACGATGAGCAGTTCTTC	CASSSLGLAGGLHDEQFF
.	TRBV5-5	TRBJ1-1	.	TGTGCCAGCACTAACCAGGGAGGCACTGAAGCTTTCTTT	CASTNQGGTEAFF
TRBD1	TRBV7-8	TRBJ1-5	.	TGTGCCAGCAGCTTAGGGGTATCCAGGGGGCTGAGTCCGTTGGACAATCAGCCCCAGCATTTT	CASSLGVSRGLSPLDNQPQHF
TRBD1	TRBV19	TRBJ1-2	.	TGTGCCACCAGGGAGAGACAGGGAAACTATGGCTACACCTTC	CATRERQGNYGYTF
.	TRBV6-5	TRBJ1-1	.	TGTGCCAGCAGGCGGTCGACAGGAGAAGCTTTCTTT	CASRRSTGEAFF
.	TRBV5-1	TRBJ1-2	.	TGCGCCAGCAGCGATGGGGGTTCGGGGACTTGGATCTATGGCTACACCTTC	CASSDGGSGTWIYGYTF
.	TRBV27	TRBJ1-5	.	TGTGCCAGCAGTCGGGGGAATCAGCCCCAGCATTTT	CASSRGNQPQHF
TRBD1	TRBV6-6	TRBJ2-5	.	TGTGCCAGCAGCCCTCCGGGACAGGGGGCGCGGGAGACCCAGTACTTC	CASSPPGQGARETQYF
TRBD1	TRBV4-1	TRBJ1-1	.	TGCGCCAGCAGCCAGATCGGGACAGGGGGTAAAACTGAAGCTTTCTTT	CASSQIGTGGKTEAFF
TRBD2	TRBV19	TRBJ2-5	.	TGTGCCAGTAGTATTGCGGCGGGGGGAACCCATAACCGAGCCCAGTACTTC	CASSIAAGGTHNRAQYF
TRBD1	TRBV2	TRBJ1-5	.	TGTGCCAGCAGTGTGGACAGGGATTATCAGCCCCAGCATTTT	CASSVDRDYQPQHF
.	TRBV6-1	TRBJ1-2	.	TGTGCCAGCAGTGATAGGACACCATATGGCTACACCTTC	CASSDRTPYGYTF
TRBD1	TRBV3-1/TRBV3-2	TRBJ1-6	.	TGTGCCAGCAGCCAAGAACCAGGGGGCGGTTCACCCCTCCACTTT	CASSQEPGGGSPLHF
.	TRBV4-2	TRBJ1-2	.	TGTGCCAGCAGCCAAGAATCCAGGTACGCTAACTATGGCTACACCTTC	CASSQESRYANYGYTF
.	TRBV2	TRBJ1-2	.	TGTGCCAGCAGTGAACGCCCGACAGGTGCCTCGTTCCGGTATGGCTACACCTTC	CASSERPTGASFRYGYTF
.	TRBV5-1	TRBJ2-3	.	TGCGCCAGCCAGACCCGTAGCGCCACAGATACGCAGTATTTT	CASQTRSATDTQYF